Listed here are 14 T cell receptor beta chains from one sample, sequenced in a study of shared clonotypes between healthy human individuals. Profiling relied on immunoSEQ multiplex PCR, and the TCRdb table lists in-frame clones only, not all of them. The data show 400,000 to 500,000 clones, 79% seen once. The specimen sequenced was PBMCs. Receptor source: a middle-aged woman in good health. Some clones in this sample may be carry-over from other donors' samples.

The J gene is TRBJ2-2, the V gene TRBV6-1, with 9 bases identical to TRBD1. CDR1 is MNHNS and CDR2 is SASEGT in the germline V gene. J lost 5 bases, V lost 7 bases, and 8 bases had no gene match. There are 15 residues in the CDR3. In nucleotides, the CDR3 is TGTGCCAGCACCTATGGACAGGGGTGGACCGGGGAGCTGTTTTTT. Translation: CASTYGQGWTGELFF.

The chain links TRBV10-2 to TRBJ1-5; 7 bases align to TRBD1. The ends lost 2 bases at V and 5 bases at J; junction bases unmatched: 15. In germline, CDR1 is WSHSY, CDR2 SAAADI. CDR3 length equals 18 residues. DNA for the CDR3: TGCGCCAGCAGTGAGGGGGTTGGTCGACAGGGCGGCCATCAGCCCCAGCATTTT. It is translated as CASSEGVGRQGGHQPQHF.

V and J are TRBV23-1 and TRBJ1-2; 8 bases are shared with TRBD1. TRBV23-1 counts as an open reading frame of uncertain function. The CDR3 consists of 16 residues. V shed 0 bases and J 7 bases; nucleotides not matched to a gene: 10. CDR3 bases: TGCGCCAGCAGTCAATCCACAGGGGGATTTCTCGGTGGCTACACCTTC. Translation gives CASSQSTGGFLGGYTF.

This clone was seen many times. This rearrangement joins TRBV5-1 to TRBJ2-7; 9 nucleotides line up with TRBD1. Germline V gives CDR1 SGHRS, CDR2 YFSETQ. The CDR3 contains 15 residues. V gave up 6 bases and J gave up 3 bases; unmatched junction bases: 10. The CDR3 protein is CASNMLTGGDYEQYF. CDR3 nucleotide sequence: TGCGCCAGCAACATGTTGACAGGGGGAGACTACGAGCAGTACTTC. The whole variable domain, filled in from reference TRBV5-1 and TRBJ2-7, reads KAGVTQTPRYLIKTRGQQVTLSCSPISGHRSVSWYQQTPGQGLQFLFEYFSETQRNKGNFPGRFSGRQFSNSRSEMNVSTLELGDSALYLCASNMLTGGDYEQYFGPGTRLTVT.

This sequence joins TRBV7-2 and TRBJ2-1; 8 bases match TRBD2. Germline trimming cut 1 base from V and 3 bases from J; bases unmatched to any gene: 2. Germline lookup yields CDR1 SGHTA and CDR2 FQGNSA. The CDR3 sequence is 15 residues long. The chain's CDR3 is CASSLVSGIYNEQFF. DNA for the CDR3: TGTGCCAGCAGCTTAGTTAGCGGGATCTACAATGAGCAGTTCTTC.

The V and J genes are TRBV28 and TRBJ2-7; the D gene is possibly TRBD1 (5 bases). The CDR3 covers 11 residues. V gave up 7 bases and J gave up 3 bases, with 7 bases separating them. The germline gives CDR1 MDHEN, CDR2 SYDVKM. The CDR3 DNA reads TGTGCCAGCAAGGGGCTCTACGAGCAGTACTTC. As protein: CASKGLYEQYF. The full variable domain, rest sourced from reference TRBV28 and TRBJ2-7, is DVKVTQSSRYLVKRTGEKVFLECVQDMDHENMFWYRQDPGLGLRLIYFSYDVKMKEKGDIPEGYSVSREKKERFSLILESASTNQTSMYLCASKGLYEQYFGPGTRLTVT.

For this clone: A much larger clone lies a single base off, so this may be a read error. This same CDR3 is encoded by further DNA sequences in the sample. This chain links TRBV19 with TRBJ2-3; D ambiguous. The CDR3 is 15 amino acids. Trimming removed 2 bases at V and 1 base at J, with 10 bases between. Germline values: CDR1 LNHDA, CDR2 SQIVND (reference sequence). This CDR3 reads CASSITALGTDTQYF. Written as DNA, the CDR3 is TGTGCCAGTAGTATAACCGCACTTGGCACAGATACGCAGTATTTT.

This clone has just a few counts. The chain has TRBV27 and TRBJ1-5; 9 nucleotides agree with TRBD1. Germline V CDR1 and CDR2: MNHEY, SMNVEV (reference sequence). The CDR3 totals 19 residues. The junction had 22 bases not matched to a gene; V was cut back by 7 bases and J by 6 bases. The CDR3 DNA follows: TGTGCCAGCAATCAGCCCACCCCCCGCCCGGGACAGGGTAGTCAGCCCCAGCATTTT. It specifies CASNQPTPRPGQGSQPQHF.

This clone was seen a handful of times. The rearrangement links TRBV7-2 to TRBJ2-7, with TRBD2 matching 10 bases. Germline V gene data show CDR1 as SGHTA and CDR2 as FQGNSA. The CDR3 totals 14 residues. The J segment lost 1 base and the V segment lost 8 bases, leaving 5 bases of the junction unmatched. As DNA, the CDR3 is TGTGCCAGCTTACCGGGACTAGCGTCCTACGAGCAGTACTTC. Protein product: CASLPGLASYEQYF. The variable domain in full, with the rest retrieved from reference TRBV7-2 and TRBJ2-7, is GAGVSQSPSNKVTEKGKDVELRCDPISGHTALYWYRQSLGQGLEFLIYFQGNSAPDKSGLPSDRFSAERTGGSVSTLTIQRTQQEDSAVYLCASLPGLASYEQYFGPGTRLTVT.

The chain couples TRBV27 to TRBJ1-5, with D possibly being TRBD1 (6 bases). The germline CDR1 and CDR2 sequences are MNHEY and SMNVEV (reference sequence). The V and J ends lost 2 bases and 5 bases respectively, with 13 bases between them. The CDR3 covers 15 residues. The DNA for the CDR3 is TGTGCCAGCAGTTTAAGTGGAGGGGGTTATCAGCCCCAGCATTTT. The encoded protein is CASSLSGGGYQPQHF.

The chain carries TRBV9 and TRBJ2-1; 9 nucleotides align to TRBD2. This CDR3 is built from 14 residues. Germline V lookup: CDR1 SGDLS, CDR2 YYNGEE. V was clipped by 1 base and J by 7 bases; unmatched bases: 3. CDR3 in amino acids: CASSVHAGGNEQFF. In DNA, the CDR3 is TGTGCCAGCAGCGTACACGCGGGAGGGAATGAGCAGTTCTTC.

The chain employs TRBV7-9 and TRBJ1-1; 11 bases match TRBD1. This CDR3 is built from 15 residues. V lost 1 base and J lost 3; bases outside the gene matches: 1. Germline V gene data show CDR1 as SEHNR and CDR2 as FQNEAQ (reference sequence). CDR3 sequence (DNA): TGTGCCAGCAGCTTAGGGGACAGGGGGTACACTGAAGCTTTCTTT. It translates to CASSLGDRGYTEAFF.

This clone was found a few times. This sequence joins TRBV30 and TRBJ1-2; no reliable D call. V was trimmed by 3 bases and J by 0 bases, leaving 8 bases between them. CDR1 is GTSNPN, CDR2 SVGIG, per germline (reference sequence). The CDR3 is made up of 13 amino acids. CDR3 DNA: TGTGCCTGGAGGACTACAGCTAACTATGGCTACACCTTC. Residues: CAWRTTANYGYTF.

The V gene is TRBV19, the J gene TRBJ2-1; possible D gene TRBD1, 5 bases. This CDR3 contains 16 residues. Trimming took off 3 bases at V and 8 bases at J, with 20 bases between the two ends. The germline CDR1 and CDR2 sequences are LNHDA and SQIVND (reference sequence). CDR3 coding DNA: TGTGCCAGTAGTATTGGCAGGGCGCGCAGCTTCTATGAGCAGTTCTTC. Amino acid sequence: CASSIGRARSFYEQFF.